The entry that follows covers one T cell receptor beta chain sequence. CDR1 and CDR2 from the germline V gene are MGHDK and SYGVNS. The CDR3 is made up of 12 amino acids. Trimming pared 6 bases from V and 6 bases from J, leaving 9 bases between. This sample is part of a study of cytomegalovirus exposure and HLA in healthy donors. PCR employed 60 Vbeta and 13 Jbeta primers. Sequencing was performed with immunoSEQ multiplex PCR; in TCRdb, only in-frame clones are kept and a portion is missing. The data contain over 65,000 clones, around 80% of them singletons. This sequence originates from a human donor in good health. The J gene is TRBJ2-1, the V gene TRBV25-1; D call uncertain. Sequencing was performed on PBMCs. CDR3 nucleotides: TGTGCCAGCAGCACTCCCGCCAATGAGCAGTTCTTC. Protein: CASSTPANEQFF.